These 3 T cell receptor beta chains were all obtained from the same sample, sequenced in a study of blood T cell repertoires in COVID-19. The method was immunoSEQ multiplex PCR; TCRdb's version includes in-frame clones alone and lacks a portion of them. Seen here are tens of thousands of clones, around 90% observed once, and the top ten hold roughly 5%. Specimen: peripheral blood. Receptor source: a man aged 60-69 years with acute or convalescent COVID-19.

The rearrangement joins TRBV25-1 to TRBJ2-2; TRBD1 might be the D (5 bases). CDR3 length: 15 amino acids. Trimming left V 3 bases short and J 6 bases short, with 14 bases between. Germline V gene data show CDR1 as MGHDK and CDR2 as SYGVNS. The CDR3 protein is CASSEQGSKAGELFF. CDR3 nucleotide sequence: TGTGCCAGCAGTGAGCAGGGTAGTAAAGCCGGGGAGCTGTTTTTT.

The V and J genes are TRBV7-2 and TRBJ2-1; 10 positions agree with TRBD1. The length of the CDR3 is 16 residues. The trim removed 3 bases at V and 2 bases at J, leaving 4 bases unmatched. Per the germline V gene, CDR1 is SGHTA and CDR2 is FQGNSA. The CDR3 DNA reads as TGTGCCAGCAGCTTGAGCGGACAGGGGGCCTACAATGAGCAGTTCTTC. Translating gives CASSLSGQGAYNEQFF.

This clone was seen a handful of times. The genes are TRBV7-8 and TRBJ1-6; 7 bases map to TRBD1. Per germline, CDR1 SGHVS and CDR2 FQNEAQ. There are 18 residues in the CDR3. J lost 2 bases, V lost 1 base, and 8 bases had no gene match. DNA for the CDR3: TGTGCCAGCAGCTTAGGTCCTTGGCAGGGGGCCTATAATTCACCCCTCCACTTT. This codes for CASSLGPWQGAYNSPLHF.